These 4 T cell receptor beta chains share one sample of origin, sequenced in a study of cytomegalovirus exposure and HLA in healthy donors. The PCR had 60 Vbeta and 13 Jbeta primers. Using immunoSEQ multiplex PCR, the repertoire was profiled, and TCRdb retains in-frame clones only, with some absent. This table has about 100,000 clones, around 80% appearing once. Material: PBMCs. The receptors shown here come from a woman between 45 and 60 years old in good health and CMV-seropositive.

The chain couples TRBV6-1 to TRBJ2-3; 8 bases are a match to TRBD2. Germline V gene sequence: CDR1 MNHNS, CDR2 SASEGT. Germline trimming cut 6 bases from V and 2 bases from J; bases unmatched to any gene: 7. This CDR3 is 15 amino acids long. The CDR3 sequence: CASRAAGADTDTQYF. CDR3 DNA sequence: TGTGCCAGCAGGGCAGCGGGGGCCGACACAGATACGCAGTATTTT.

The genes are TRBV7-3 and TRBJ1-1; TRBD1 matches at 7 bases. Germline V CDR1 and CDR2: SGHTA, FQGTGA. V lost 3 bases, J lost 4 bases, and 5 bases stayed unmatched. This CDR3 region has 14 residues. The CDR3 reads CASSLGGQSTEAFF. As DNA, the CDR3 is TGTGCCAGCAGCTTGGGGGGACAGTCCACTGAAGCTTTCTTT. Full variable domain (rest looked up from reference TRBV7-3 and TRBJ1-1): GAGVSQTPSNKVTEKGKYVELRCDPISGHTALYWYRQSLGQGPEFLIYFQGTGAADDSGLPNDRFFAVRPEGSVSTLKIQRTERGDSAVYLCASSLGGQSTEAFFGQGTRLTVV.

The chain uses TRBV10-3 and TRBJ1-1, with D possibly being TRBD1 (6 bases). The V gene's germline CDR1 is ENHRY and CDR2 SYGVKD. This CDR3 comprises 12 residues. V lost 5 bases to trimming and J lost 8 bases, with 12 bases between them. The CDR3 spells CAISMDRLEAFF. The CDR3 DNA is TGTGCCATCAGTATGGACAGACTAGAAGCTTTCTTT.

The CDR3 loop is CASRSLGRTDTQYF. The CDR3 nucleotides read TGCGCCAGCAGGAGCTTGGGGCGCACAGATACGCAGTATTTT. The chain has TRBV4-1 and TRBJ2-3, with a possible D match to TRBD1 (5 bases). There are 14 residues in the CDR3. With 6 bases removed from V and 1 base from J, the gap between germline ends came to 11 bases. Germline CDR1 is MGHRA and CDR2 is YSYEKL.